This T cell receptor beta chain was sequenced during a study of OX40 agonist ivuxolimab in advanced cancers. Overall study: Ivuxolimab, an antibody acting as an agonist of OX40 (CD134), was used to treat patients. Study findings and constraints: It was also the case that some nonresponders had low normalized T-cell clonal expansion. Compared with CD4+, CD8+ T cells on average had more expanded clones.

Comment on this clone: The antigen is undetermined.

TCRdb's copy holds only in-frame clones and misses some; the assay was immunoSEQ multiplex PCR. This table has around 56,000 clones, roughly 90% appearing once. Blood was sampled at baseline, cycle 4 day 1, and cycle 7 day 1. This CDR3 has 14 amino acids. Per germline, CDR1 MNHNS and CDR2 SASEGT. J lost 5 bases, V lost 1 base, and 2 bases had no gene match. The receptor comes from an adult with an advanced solid tumor such as melanoma, head and neck, liver or kidney cancer. The starting material was CD4+ or CD8+ T cells sorted from blood, obtained in a trial of the OX40 agonist ivuxolimab. The genes are TRBV6-1 and TRBJ1-2; 9 nucleotides agree with TRBD1. The CDR3 reads CASSEVGTGYGYTF. The CDR3 coding sequence is TGTGCCAGCAGTGAAGTGGGGACAGGGTATGGCTACACCTTC.